This T cell receptor beta chain was sequenced during a study of glioma-infiltrating T cells after dendritic cell vaccination. Time point described: after dendritic cell vaccination, including at tumor progression/relapse. Input was approximately 2 ug genomic DNA, or all available if less. Method: immunoSEQ multiplex PCR; TCRdb's copy keeps in-frame clones and lacks some. Altogether approximately 46,000 clones are present, about 89% being singletons, with the ten largest covering roughly 5%. The clonotype was recovered from a human donor with glioblastoma. Sample: blood, taken after dendritic cell vaccination.

CDR3 region: CASSLAGSPGNTIYF. CDR3 nucleotides: TGTGCCAGCAGCTTAGCGGGCTCCCCTGGAAACACCATATATTTT. The rearrangement joins TRBV7-2 to TRBJ1-3; D call uncertain. The CDR3 spans 15 residues. CDR1 is SGHTA and CDR2 is FQGNSA in the germline V gene. V was shortened by 0 bases and J by 2 bases, with 8 bases between the two germline ends. The full variable domain, completed using reference TRBV7-2 and TRBJ1-3, is GAGVSQSPSNKVTEKGKDVELRCDPISGHTALYWYRQSLGQGLEFLIYFQGNSAPDKSGLPSDRFSAERTGGSVSTLTIQRTQQEDSAVYLCASSLAGSPGNTIYFGEGSWLTVV.